These T cell receptor beta chains were read from a single sample in a study of human T cells and chemical hapten exposure. Each CDR3 protein gets one entry after TCRdb re-called the reads with MiXCR. The table records roughly 120,000 distinct CDR3 sequences, more than 8.5% of them present only once. Sequencing was done on a sample of whole blood. Receptors originate from a human donor in good health. Some clones in this sample may be carry-over from other donors' samples. Both conserved end residues are part of each CDR3.

j_call v_call cdr3_aa
TRBJ2-1 TRBV14 CAGSPLPGHEQFF
TRBJ1-3 TRBV27 CASWTGGSGNTIYF
TRBJ2-1 TRBV20-1 CSASREWTSGNYNEQFF
TRBJ1-2 TRBV5-4 CASSEQLGVVYGYTF
TRBJ2-5 TRBV11-1 CASSIGTSGETQYF
TRBJ1-4 TRBV19 CASRHLRQTNEKLFF
TRBJ2-2 TRBV6-5 CASSYSRDLNTGELFF
TRBJ1-2 TRBV30 CAWSVHHYGYTF
TRBJ2-2 TRBV7-2 CASSLLLGAAANTGELFF
TRBJ2-5 TRBV27 CASSLAQGFVQETQYF
TRBJ1-1 TRBV6-1 CASSDFGQGYTEAFF
TRBJ2-3 TRBV20-1 CSAALSGNTDTQYF
TRBJ1-1 TRBV6-1 CASSEVYPQSVATEAFF
TRBJ1-2 TRBV29-1 CSVEAQGHLYGYTF
TRBJ2-5 TRBV7-6 CASSIGTVQETQYF
TRBJ2-3 TRBV9 CASSDAGGPDTQYF
TRBJ2-3 TRBV6-6 CASSQLAGGMDTQYF
TRBJ1-2 TRBV3-1 CASSQGNRAGAYGYTF
TRBJ2-1 TRBV27 CASSQTGGVYNEQFF
TRBJ1-1 TRBV4-1 CASSHPAAEAFF
TRBJ2-7 TRBV28 CASSLTGTNPYEQYF
TRBJ2-2 TRBV10-1 CASSGEWGDNTGELFF
TRBJ2-6 TRBV30 CAWSRTGTGLVSGANVLTF
TRBJ2-3 TRBV25-1 CASSANPGTPNADTQYF
TRBJ1-5 TRBV6-2/TRBV6-3 CASRETGSNQPQHF
TRBJ2-7 TRBV7-6 CASSLFPSGNYEQYF
TRBJ1-1 TRBV5-1 CASSRGQASTVSPTFF